This TCR beta chain was captured in a study of T cells after yellow fever vaccination. TCRdb fed the 5' RACE reads into MiXCR, producing one record per CDR3 protein. The sample holds approximately 120,000 distinct CDR3 sequences; 7.4% are singletons and the top ten take roughly 2.6%. This clonotype has a count of ten or more. This clonotype was obtained from a young man who received the YFV17D yellow fever vaccine. The source was CD4+ T cells sorted from PBMCs, collected roughly 10 days after the first yellow fever vaccination.

The CDR3 is CASSLTSGGETQYF. Written as DNA, the CDR3 is TGCGCCAGCAGCTTGACTAGCGGGGGAGAGACCCAGTACTTC. V gene TRBV5-1 combines with J gene TRBJ2-5; 11 bases align to TRBD2. Unmatched junction bases numbered 0, after V lost 1 base and J lost 4 bases. This CDR3 comprises 14 residues. The germline V gene encodes CDR1 SGHRS and CDR2 YFSETQ.